Included here is one T cell receptor (beta chain) sequence, with context. Its antigen is unidentified. The data were produced by immunoSEQ multiplex PCR, yet TCRdb's version contains in-frame clones alone and is incomplete. The profile covers roughly 180,000 clones, with 80% to 95% appearing a single time and approximately 1.6% taken by the ten largest. The entry originates in a study of T cell responses to AZD1222 COVID-19 vaccine. Findings and limits, study-wide: The reported proportion of spike-specific TCRs targeting unmutated variant regions was nearly half.

CDR3 length: 15 residues. Per the germline V gene, CDR1 is SGHRS and CDR2 is YFSETQ. The V and J ends lost 4 bases and 3 bases respectively, with 16 bases between them. The specimen comprised peripheral blood, sampled 28 days after the second AZD1222 dose. This chain connects TRBV5-1 to TRBJ2-5; TRBD2 is a possible D gene (6 bases). This receptor was obtained from an adult who received the AZD1222 COVID-19 vaccine. This CDR3 reads CASSLIGGREETQYF. The CDR3 DNA reads TGCGCCAGCAGCCTTATCGGAGGGCGAGAAGAGACCCAGTACTTC.